Below, 19 T cell receptor beta chains from the same sample are listed, as sequenced in a study of blood T cells in healthy people across ages. Through a sample-barcoded 5' primer and a J-beta primer mix, a second PCR was run for 7 to 11 cycles. One entry per CDR3 protein results from TCRdb running MiXCR on the 5' RACE reads. The sample has some 1.1 million distinct CDR3 sequences; around two fifths are singletons. Sample: blood. The receptors stem from a man in his late teens or twenties in good health.

The CDR3 spells CASSSSGGNEQFF. As DNA, the CDR3 is TGTGCCAGCAGCTCGTCGGGGGGTAATGAGCAGTTCTTC. V usage is TRBV7-3 and J usage is TRBJ2-1; 7 bases line up with TRBD2. The CDR3 has 13 residues. V trimming: 4 bases; J trimming: 7 bases; junction bases outside the gene matches: 4. Per germline, CDR1 SGHTA and CDR2 FQGTGA.

Points on this clonotype: The junction shows a germline mismatch at one end, possibly a read error. The chain joins TRBV20-1 to TRBJ2-7; D is ambiguous. Germline V gene lookup returns CDR1 DFQATT and CDR2 SNEGSKA (reference sequence). The CDR3 is made up of 12 amino acids. The CDR3 nucleotides read TGCAGTGTTAGACCTAAGCCCTACGAGCAGTACTTC. Translation: CSVRPKPYEQYF.

This clonotype came up a few times. This sequence joins TRBV4-3 and TRBJ2-7; no reliable D call. The V end was cut by 1 base, the J end by 5 bases, with 9 bases between. This CDR3 is built from 13 residues. CDR1 is LGHNA and CDR2 is YSLEER in the germline V gene. The CDR3 sequence is CASSQAVYDEQYF. Written as DNA, the CDR3 is TGCGCCAGCAGCCAAGCTGTTTACGACGAGCAGTACTTC.

This clonotype was seen more than once but under ten times. The CDR3 here is CASSPTTQGSNSPLHF. The CDR3 DNA follows: TGCGCCAGCAGCCCTACCACGCAGGGCTCGAATTCACCCCTCCACTTT. The chain recombines TRBV5-1 with TRBJ1-6, with D possibly matching TRBD1 (5 bases). The germline gives CDR1 SGHRS, CDR2 YFSETQ. Trimming pared 4 bases from V and 7 bases from J, leaving 18 bases between. This CDR3 spans 16 amino acids.

This chain connects TRBV7-6 to TRBJ2-5; TRBD1 is a possible D gene (5 bases). CDR3 length: 13 amino acids. The ends were cut back, 5 bases at V and 1 base at J, with 8 bases in the middle. Per germline, CDR1 SGHVS and CDR2 FNYEAQ. The DNA of the CDR3 is TGTGCCAGCAGCATAGACAGCCAAGAGACCCAGTACTTC. Amino acids: CASSIDSQETQYF.

The V gene is TRBV4-1, the J gene TRBJ1-2; D possibly corresponds to TRBD1 (6 bases). Germline V CDR1 and CDR2: MGHRA, YSYEKL. The V and J ends lost 5 bases and 0 bases respectively, with 10 bases between them. This CDR3 is built from 14 residues. CDR3 DNA sequence: TGCGCCAGCAGCGATCGACAGGCTAACTATGGCTACACCTTC. It is translated as CASSDRQANYGYTF.

This clonotype was counted only a few times. The chain joins TRBV20-1 to TRBJ2-1; the match to TRBD2 covers 7 bases. The length of the CDR3 is 16 residues. V gave up 1 base and J gave up 6 bases; unmatched junction bases: 12. Germline V gene lookup returns CDR1 DFQATT and CDR2 SNEGSKA (reference sequence). The CDR3 DNA reads TGCAGTGCTAGAGTTTTCATGCGGGACTATACCAATGAGCAGTTCTTC. Its translation: CSARVFMRDYTNEQFF.

This clonotype was observed many times. This chain connects TRBV12-3 or TRBV12-4 to TRBJ2-7; D assignment may be TRBD1 or TRBD2 (5 bases each). V lost 3 bases, J lost 1 base, and 10 bases lay in between. This CDR3 has 14 amino acids. The CDR3 DNA follows: TGTGCCAGCAGTTTGGGGGAAGCTTCCTACGAGCAGTACTTC. Translated: CASSLGEASYEQYF.

This chain connects TRBV13 to TRBJ2-3, with 7 bases matching TRBD1. V lost 7 bases, J lost 4 bases, and 8 bases stayed unmatched. Germline V gene data show CDR1 as PRHDT and CDR2 as FYEKMQ (reference sequence). This CDR3 is 14 amino acids long. CDR3 protein: CASTRQGAADTQYF. The DNA for the CDR3 is TGTGCCAGCACTCGACAGGGAGCTGCAGATACGCAGTATTTT. The complete variable domain, with remaining parts taken from reference TRBV13 and TRBJ2-3, reads AAGVIQSPRHLIKEKRETATLKCYPIPRHDTVYWYQQGPGQDPQFLISFYEKMQSDKGSIPDRFSAQQFSDYHSELNMSSLELGDSALYFCASTRQGAADTQYFGPGTRLTVL.

This clonotype was observed a few times. The chain carries TRBV4-1 and TRBJ1-2, with a tentative D call TRBD1 (5 bases). CDR3 size: 14 residues. The V end lost 0 bases, the J end lost 8 bases, and 13 bases lay between the germline ends. The germline CDR1 and CDR2 sequences are MGHRA and YSYEKL. In nucleotides, the CDR3 is TGCGCCAGCAGCCAAGAAGTGCAGGGAAAGGGCTACACCTTC. This gives the protein CASSQEVQGKGYTF.

V gene TRBV20-1 combines with J gene TRBJ2-2, with 8 bases matching TRBD1. V shed 5 bases, J shed 3 bases, and the junction held 5 bases outside the gene matches. This CDR3 comprises 14 residues. From germline, CDR1 is DFQATT and CDR2 SNEGSKA (reference sequence). CDR3 DNA: TGCAGTGCTCGGACAGGGTCGGACACCGGGGAGCTGTTTTTT. Translated, it gives CSARTGSDTGELFF.

This chain uses TRBV11-2 with TRBJ1-2; D perhaps matches TRBD1 (6 bases). Looked up from germline, CDR1 is SGHAT and CDR2 is FQNNGV. The ends were cut back, 2 bases at V and 6 bases at J, with 13 bases in the middle. This CDR3 has 14 amino acids. The CDR3 DNA sequence: TGTGCCAGCAGCTTACAGCAGGGGAGCAATGGCTACACCTTC. Its translation is CASSLQQGSNGYTF.

The chain has TRBV10-3 and TRBJ2-5, with D unresolved. The germline CDR1 and CDR2 sequences are ENHRY and SYGVKD. This CDR3 contains 15 residues. V was clipped by 2 bases and J by 7 bases, with 17 bases between them. CDR3 coding DNA: TGTGCCATCAGTGAGCGGGTTAGCCCCAGGCCGACCCAGTACTTC. Protein product: CAISERVSPRPTQYF.

This clonotype was counted many times. CDR3 residues: CASSLRDTYNEQFF. Written as DNA, the CDR3 is TGTGCCAGCAGTTTGAGGGACACCTACAATGAGCAGTTCTTC. The rearrangement links TRBV27 to TRBJ2-1; the D gene is possibly TRBD1 (6 bases). Germline V lookup: CDR1 MNHEY, CDR2 SMNVEV (reference sequence). The V gene lost 3 bases and the J gene lost 2 bases, with 8 bases spanning the gap. This CDR3 has 14 amino acids.

This clonotype has just a few counts. The chain is built from TRBV20-1 and TRBJ2-3; D unclear. The CDR3 is 17 residues long. V gave up 0 bases and J gave up 4 bases, with 20 bases separating them. Looked up from germline, CDR1 is DFQATT and CDR2 is SNEGSKA (reference sequence). The CDR3 DNA is TGCAGTGCTAGAGATCTTGAGAGACCGCCTCTCGCAGATACGCAGTATTTT. Translation: CSARDLERPPLADTQYF.

The genes are TRBV6-2 or TRBV6-3 and TRBJ2-7, with D possibly being TRBD1 (5 bases). V shed 4 bases and J shed 3 bases, with 19 bases lying between them. The V gene's germline CDR1 is MNHEY and CDR2 SVGEGT. This CDR3 is 16 amino acids long. CDR3 sequence (DNA): TGTGCCAGCAGTTCGGGCAGGGAATTTCCCTTCTACGAGCAGTACTTC. This encodes CASSSGREFPFYEQYF.

A few counts support this clonotype. The gene calls are TRBV20-1 and TRBJ2-1; 9 positions match TRBD1. V lost 5 bases to trimming and J lost 14 bases; unmatched junction nucleotides: 19. The length of the CDR3 is 15 residues. Germline-derived CDR1 and CDR2 are DFQATT and SNEGSKA (reference sequence). For the CDR3, the DNA is TGCAGTGCTCCCAAACCGGGACAGGGCCTCCTTGGGGAGTTCTTC. Translated: CSAPKPGQGLLGEFF.

This chain joins TRBV7-2 and TRBJ2-3; D may correspond to TRBD1 or TRBD2 (5 bases each). Trimming took 5 bases from V and 2 from J, leaving 17 bases between them. Germline V CDR1 and CDR2: SGHTA, FQGNSA. This CDR3 is built from 16 residues. The CDR3 DNA reads TGTGCCAGCAGCGAAGTTAGTGTGGGACCCACAGATACGCAGTATTTT. This gives the protein CASSEVSVGPTDTQYF.

This clonotype was seen a handful of times. The chain uses TRBV19 and TRBJ2-1; D gene uncertain. This CDR3 comprises 13 residues. Looked up from germline, CDR1 is LNHDA and CDR2 is SQIVND (reference sequence). Deletions cut 3 bases from V and 8 bases from J, with 11 bases between. The CDR3 DNA is TGTGCCAGTAGTATGAGATCCCCCTATGAGCAGTTCTTC. Encoded protein: CASSMRSPYEQFF. Full variable domain (outside the CDR3, taken from reference TRBV19 and TRBJ2-1): DGGITQSPKYLFRKEGQNVTLSCEQNLNHDAMYWYRQDPGQGLRLIYYSQIVNDFQKGDIAEGYSVSREKKESFPLTVTSAQKNPTAFYLCASSMRSPYEQFFGPGTRLTVL.